Presented here are 9 T cell receptor beta chains from one specimen sequenced in a study of T cells in narcolepsy (dated by TCRdb to 2016 to 2018). Library method: the immunoSEQ multiplex PCR assay. The source is immuneACCESS, and TCRdb retained only in-frame sequences with V and J called. Part of the clones is not carried over; for the studies checked, unresolved V genes explain less than half of this, and the remainder is unexplained. Across this sample there are 30,000 to 35,000 clones, with 75% to 90% seen only once. In total, the top ten clones hold 2.6% of the sample. Input material: CD45RA- memory CD4+ T cells from PBMCs. This sample's cell subset or site label indicates: memory T cells sorted ex vivo from peripheral blood. These receptors all come from a human donor with narcolepsy.

This chain uses TRBV7-3 with TRBJ2-1; 9 bases match TRBD2. The V segment lost 5 bases and the J segment 4 bases; nucleotides outside the gene matches: 3. The length of the CDR3 is 14 residues. Germline-derived CDR1 and CDR2 are SGHTA and FQGTGA. CDR3 region: CASSVSGGYNEQFF. CDR3 DNA sequence: TGTGCCAGCAGCGTTAGCGGGGGTTACAATGAGCAGTTCTTC.

The chain recombines TRBV7-6 with TRBJ2-3, with 7 bases lining up with TRBD2. Germline-derived CDR1 and CDR2 are SGHVS and FNYEAQ. The CDR3 runs 15 residues. V lost 4 bases, J lost 1 base, and 5 bases stayed unmatched. Here the CDR3 reads CASSSLAGGTDTQYF. The CDR3 DNA reads TGTGCCAGCAGCTCCTTGGCGGGGGGCACAGATACGCAGTATTTT.

The chain carries TRBV27 and TRBJ1-2; the D gene is possibly TRBD1 (5 bases). CDR1 is MNHEY, CDR2 SMNVEV, per germline (reference sequence). V was cut by 6 bases and J by 4 bases, with 18 bases left in between. There are 15 residues in the CDR3. CDR3 protein: CASSAGWGMGYGYTF. CDR3 DNA: TGTGCCAGCAGCGCAGGGTGGGGAATGGGCTATGGCTACACCTTC.

The chain carries TRBV19 and TRBJ2-3; D is perhaps TRBD1 (6 bases). There are 14 residues in the CDR3. Germline-derived CDR1 and CDR2 are LNHDA and SQIVND (reference sequence). V dropped 7 bases and J dropped 9 bases, with 20 bases sitting between them. The CDR3 here is CASTSYDTTGTQYF. Here the CDR3 DNA reads TGTGCCAGTACCTCATACGACACCACAGGGACGCAGTATTTT.

This clone was seen once. The chain is built from TRBV7-2 and TRBJ1-5; D remains ambiguous. Germline lookup yields CDR1 SGHTA and CDR2 FQGNSA. The CDR3 runs 15 residues. V was cut by 6 bases and J by 2 bases, with 14 bases left in between. The CDR3 loop is CASRGAGYGNQPQHF. CDR3 DNA sequence: TGTGCCAGCAGAGGTGCGGGGTATGGCAATCAGCCCCAGCATTTT.

The genes are TRBV29-1 and TRBJ2-2; possible D gene TRBD2, 7 bases. Germline CDR1 SQVTM, CDR2 ANQGSEA. Deletions cut 4 bases from V and 4 bases from J, with 25 bases between. The CDR3 runs 18 residues. The CDR3: CSVGHGWGGSSSTGELFF. Here the CDR3 DNA reads TGCAGCGTTGGCCATGGATGGGGGGGCTCGAGCAGCACCGGGGAGCTGTTTTTT.

The sample holds one count of this clone. The chain links TRBV19 to TRBJ1-2, with D unresolved. V lost 2 bases and J 2 bases, leaving 9 bases between the germline ends. The germline CDR1 and CDR2 sequences are LNHDA and SQIVND (reference sequence). CDR3 length equals 14 residues. The CDR3, as DNA: TGTGCCAGTAGTATAACCGCTCAAAACTATGGCTACACCTTC. It codes for CASSITAQNYGYTF.

The chain has TRBV19 and TRBJ2-3; D is possibly TRBD1 (6 bases). The V end was cut by 7 bases, the J end by 0 bases, with 17 bases between. The CDR3 spans 16 residues. CDR1 and CDR2 (germline): LNHDA, SQIVND (reference sequence). CDR3 region: CASTDRHRTSTDTQYF. The CDR3 nucleotides read TGTGCCAGTACCGACAGGCATCGAACTAGCACAGATACGCAGTATTTT.

The chain combines TRBV5-1 with TRBJ2-2; TRBD2 matches 12 bases. CDR1 SGHRS and CDR2 YFSETQ come from the germline V gene. CDR3 length: 19 amino acids. Unmatched junction bases numbered 12, after V lost 4 bases and J lost 2 bases. This CDR3 reads CASSASRLAGAINTGELFF. The CDR3 DNA reads TGCGCCAGCAGCGCATCCCGACTAGCGGGGGCGATTAACACCGGGGAGCTGTTTTTT.